This T cell receptor beta chain was found in a study of control samples from healthy donors and cancer patients. Only in-frame clones appear in the TCRdb table, and some are missing; sequencing was by immunoSEQ multiplex PCR. The repertoire holds some 100,000 clones, with over 75% as singletons. The specimen was blood. This clonotype was sampled from a woman in her forties or fifties in good health.

CDR3 amino acids: CSVVGTGADTQYF. The CDR3 region has the DNA TGCAGCGTTGTAGGGACAGGGGCAGATACGCAGTATTTT. The chain links TRBV29-1 to TRBJ2-3; 10 nucleotides align to TRBD1. The CDR3 length is 13 residues. Germline V gives CDR1 SQVTM, CDR2 ANQGSEA. Unmatched junction bases numbered 2, after V lost 4 bases and J lost 4 bases.